This paragraph reports one TCR beta chain. In germline, CDR1 is MNHEY, CDR2 SVGAGI. J gave up 5 bases and V 0 bases, and 5 bases lay outside the gene matches. The CDR3 runs to 15 residues. Clones were read by immunoSEQ multiplex PCR, and TCRdb kept only the in-frame ones, dropping some. The table lists about 80,000 clones, roughly nine tenths of them singletons. This specimen belongs to a study of technical replicates of blood from a few donors. The V gene is TRBV6-5, the J gene TRBJ1-1; TRBD1 matches 8 bases. What was sequenced was T cells isolated from PBMCs. This TCR came from a human donor in good health. The CDR3 DNA reads TGTGCCAGCAGTTACTCAAGGACAGGGACGACTGAAGCTTTCTTT. It is translated as CASSYSRTGTTEAFF.